This T cell receptor beta chain was captured in a study of T cells after yellow fever vaccination (dated by TCRdb to about 2019). With regard to the full study: The SMART-Seq v4 Ultra Low Input RNA kit was used to prepare libraries from fractions with low cell numbers. To track T-cell clones before and after primary and booster YFV17D yellow fever vaccination, bulk TCR alpha and beta repertoires were sequenced longitudinally. Two healthy male donors made up the cohort, one aged 18 to 29 years and the other aged 30 to 39 years. Blood samples were taken at several timepoints before and after primary and secondary immunization, and bulk PBMC replicates and cell subsets were isolated. Summary of the overall study and its limitations: Compared with the primary T-cell response, the secondary T-cell response was weaker but faster, peaking on day 5 rather than day 15. Computational filtering was needed because FACS-sorted repertoires could contain abundant contaminating clonotypes from the bulk population. The study included only two donors, which limits how far the findings can be generalized. Most clones expanded after primary vaccination (96% of CD4 and roughly 88% of CD8) were re-detected after the booster, suggesting that broad memory maintenance occurred. A small fraction of clonotypes appeared in both the CD4 and CD8 compartments, likely as a result of convergent recombination.

TCR cDNA was synthesized by 5'RACE template switching, which introduced a universal primer site and unique molecular identifiers. Priming for cDNA synthesis came from both the TCR alpha and TCR beta constant segments. Libraries were amplified in two PCR steps, with sample barcodes and sequencing adapters added in the second step. Sequencing of libraries was performed on Illumina HiSeq 2500 (2x100 bp) or NovaSeq (2x150 bp). In the authors' own workflow: Reads were demultiplexed and collapsed into UMI consensus sequences with MIGEC, and V(D)J alignment was performed with MiXCR. Clonotypes responding to the vaccine were identified with edgeR on replicate PBMC samples, with the criteria of FDR below 0.01 and a log2 fold change above 5 up to day 15. Bulk clonotypes were assigned CD4 or CD8 identity according to which sequenced CD4 or CD8 repertoire held them at higher abundance. Clonotypes enriched at least 10-fold in dextramer-positive versus dextramer-negative fractions were classed as NS4B-specific, and CD4-biased clonotypes were left out. Through fastp at Q25 and MiXCR, TCRdb rebuilt clones from the public reads, retaining in-frame beta chains. Duplicate CDR3 protein sequences are folded into a single record with the most common DNA and genes. In this record, the V and J calls reflect TCRdb's handling and not the investigators' own analysis. For this sample there are 100,000 or so distinct CDR3 sequences; about 8.2% appear just once. Jointly, the top ten make up roughly 15% of the sample.

This sample's treatment or condition label indicates: live attenuated yellow fever vaccine strain. PBMCs were isolated from peripheral blood using a standard Ficoll-Paque protocol. Epitope-specific CD8 T cells were sorted with a dextramer loaded with the yellow fever NS4B epitope peptide, and anti-CD3 and anti-CD8 staining was applied. TriZol was used to extract RNA from bulk PBMCs, CD4 and CD8 fractions, and dextramer-positive and dextramer-negative fractions. This clonotype was found a few times. One base away there is no much larger clone; base qualities are not given. This specimen consisted of CD8+ T cells not binding an NS4B(214-222) dextramer, sorted from PBMCs, obtained roughly 15 days after the first yellow fever vaccination. The sample's cell subset or site label is to be understood as: NS4B epitope dextramer-negative CD8 T cells. This TCR came from a man aged 18 to 29 who received the YFV17D yellow fever vaccine.

The CDR3 reads as follows: CSVTGTGGTGELFF. DNA sequence: TGCAGCGTTACCGGGACAGGGGGAACCGGGGAGCTGTTTTTT. The rearrangement joined TRBV29-1 to TRBJ2-2; 11 nucleotides in the junction match TRBD1. CDR3 length: 14 amino acids, cysteine to phenylalanine. Of the read, only the CDR3 DNA is kept; its 42 bases are in frame from base 1. CDR1 and CDR2, looked up from the germline V gene, are SQVTM and ANQGSEA. From V the trimming removes 5 bases and from J it removes 5 bases, while the gene matches leave 4 bases of the junction unaccounted for.